This T cell receptor (beta chain) was documented in a study of radiotherapy plus CTLA-4 blockade in lung cancer. About the research overall: In around 17% of patients, objective responses were seen; around 31% had disease control.

Study observations and caveats: Dynamics of early blood T cell clones, together with interferon-beta, were reportedly the best predictors of response. TCR clones originating in tumors grew in number in blood after radiotherapy plus ipilimumab.

As for this clone: Its antigen remains unidentified.

Treatment of patients with chemo-refractory metastatic non-small-cell lung cancer consisted of focal radiation plus CTLA-4 blockade with ipilimumab. The data were produced by immunoSEQ multiplex PCR, yet TCRdb's version contains in-frame clones alone and is incomplete. The table includes 95,000 to 150,000 clones, more than 80% detected once. J lost 1 base, V lost 1 base, and 12 bases had no gene match. This CDR3 has 18 amino acids. Germline lookup yields CDR1 PRHDT and CDR2 FYEKMQ (reference sequence). The chain employs TRBV13 and TRBJ2-7, with 8 positions matching TRBD1. Sequences were derived from peripheral blood, sampled from a patient treated with radiotherapy plus ipilimumab. The clonotype was recovered from a human donor with non-small cell lung cancer that progressed on radiotherapy plus ipilimumab. CDR3 region: CASSLEKTCRGLSYEQYF. The CDR3 DNA is TGTGCCAGCAGCTTAGAGAAGACGTGCAGGGGGCTATCCTACGAGCAGTACTTC.